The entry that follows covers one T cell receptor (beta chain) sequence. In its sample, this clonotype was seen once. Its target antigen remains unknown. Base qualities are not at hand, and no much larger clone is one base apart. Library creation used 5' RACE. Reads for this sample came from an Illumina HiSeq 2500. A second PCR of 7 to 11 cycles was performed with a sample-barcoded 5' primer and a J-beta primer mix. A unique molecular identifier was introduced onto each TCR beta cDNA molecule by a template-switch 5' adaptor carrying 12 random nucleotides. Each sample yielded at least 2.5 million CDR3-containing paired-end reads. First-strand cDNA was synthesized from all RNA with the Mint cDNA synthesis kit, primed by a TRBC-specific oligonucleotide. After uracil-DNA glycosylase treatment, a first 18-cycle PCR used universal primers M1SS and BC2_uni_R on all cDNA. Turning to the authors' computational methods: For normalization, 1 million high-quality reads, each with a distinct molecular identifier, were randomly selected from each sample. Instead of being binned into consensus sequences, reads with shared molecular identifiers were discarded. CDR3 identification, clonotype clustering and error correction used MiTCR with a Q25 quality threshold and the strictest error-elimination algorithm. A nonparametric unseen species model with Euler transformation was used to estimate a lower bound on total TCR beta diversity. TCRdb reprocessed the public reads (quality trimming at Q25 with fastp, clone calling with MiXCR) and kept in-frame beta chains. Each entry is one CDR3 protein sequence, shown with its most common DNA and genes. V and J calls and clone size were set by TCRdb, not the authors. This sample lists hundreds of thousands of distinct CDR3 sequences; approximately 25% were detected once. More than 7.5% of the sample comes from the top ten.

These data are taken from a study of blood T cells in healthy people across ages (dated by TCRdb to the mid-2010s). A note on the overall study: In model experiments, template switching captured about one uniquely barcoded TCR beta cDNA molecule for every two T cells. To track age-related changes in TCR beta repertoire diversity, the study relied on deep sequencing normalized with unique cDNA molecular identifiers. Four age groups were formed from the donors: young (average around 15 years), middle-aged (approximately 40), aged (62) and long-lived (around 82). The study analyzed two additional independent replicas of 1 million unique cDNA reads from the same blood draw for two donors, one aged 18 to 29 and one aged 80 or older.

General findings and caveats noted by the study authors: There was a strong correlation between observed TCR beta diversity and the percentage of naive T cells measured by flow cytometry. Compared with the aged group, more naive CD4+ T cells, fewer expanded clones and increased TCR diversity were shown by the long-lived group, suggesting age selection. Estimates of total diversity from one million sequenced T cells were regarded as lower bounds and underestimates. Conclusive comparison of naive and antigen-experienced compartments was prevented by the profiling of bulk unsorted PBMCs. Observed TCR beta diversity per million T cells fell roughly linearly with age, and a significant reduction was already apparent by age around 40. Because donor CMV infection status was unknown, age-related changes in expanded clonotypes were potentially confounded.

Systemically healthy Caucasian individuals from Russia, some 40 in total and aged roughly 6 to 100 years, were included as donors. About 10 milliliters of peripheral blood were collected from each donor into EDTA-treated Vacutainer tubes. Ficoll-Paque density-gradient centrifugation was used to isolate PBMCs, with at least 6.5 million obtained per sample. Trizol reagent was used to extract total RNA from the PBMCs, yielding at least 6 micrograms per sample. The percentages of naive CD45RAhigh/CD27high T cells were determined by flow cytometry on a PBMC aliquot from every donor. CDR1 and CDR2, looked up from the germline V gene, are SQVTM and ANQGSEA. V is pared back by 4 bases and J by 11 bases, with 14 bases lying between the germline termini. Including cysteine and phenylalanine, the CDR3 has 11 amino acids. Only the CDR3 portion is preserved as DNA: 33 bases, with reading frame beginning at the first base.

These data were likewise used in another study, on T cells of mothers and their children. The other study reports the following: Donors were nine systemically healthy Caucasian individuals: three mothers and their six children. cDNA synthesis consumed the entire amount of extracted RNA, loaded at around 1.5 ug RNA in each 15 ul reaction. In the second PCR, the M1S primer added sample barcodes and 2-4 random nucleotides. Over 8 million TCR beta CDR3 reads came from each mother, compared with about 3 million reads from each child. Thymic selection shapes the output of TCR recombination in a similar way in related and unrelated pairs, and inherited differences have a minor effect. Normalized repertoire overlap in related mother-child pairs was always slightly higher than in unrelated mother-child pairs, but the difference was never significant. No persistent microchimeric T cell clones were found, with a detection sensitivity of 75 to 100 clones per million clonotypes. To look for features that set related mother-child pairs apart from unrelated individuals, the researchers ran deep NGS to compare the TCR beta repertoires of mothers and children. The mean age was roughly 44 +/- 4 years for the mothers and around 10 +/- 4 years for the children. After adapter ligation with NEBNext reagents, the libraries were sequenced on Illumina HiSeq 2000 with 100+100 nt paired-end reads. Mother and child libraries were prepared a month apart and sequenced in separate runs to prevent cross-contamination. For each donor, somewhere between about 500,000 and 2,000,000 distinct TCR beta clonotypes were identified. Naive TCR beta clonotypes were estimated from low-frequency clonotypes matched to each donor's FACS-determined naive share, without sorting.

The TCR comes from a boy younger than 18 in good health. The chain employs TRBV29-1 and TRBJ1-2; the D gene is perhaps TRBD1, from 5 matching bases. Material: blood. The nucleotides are TGCAGCGTTGGGCCAGACAGATTTTACACCTTC. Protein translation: CSVGPDRFYTF.